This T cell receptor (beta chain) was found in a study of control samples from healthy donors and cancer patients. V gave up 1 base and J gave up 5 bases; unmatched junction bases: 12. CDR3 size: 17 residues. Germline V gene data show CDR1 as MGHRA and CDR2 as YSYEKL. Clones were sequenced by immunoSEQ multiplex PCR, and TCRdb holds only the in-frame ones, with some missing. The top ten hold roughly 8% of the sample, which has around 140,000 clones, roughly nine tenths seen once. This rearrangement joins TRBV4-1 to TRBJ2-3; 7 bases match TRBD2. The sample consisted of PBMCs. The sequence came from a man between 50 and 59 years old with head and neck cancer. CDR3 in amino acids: CASSQARVAGSEDTQYF. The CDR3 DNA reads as TGCGCCAGCAGCCAAGCGAGGGTAGCGGGCTCGGAAGATACGCAGTATTTT.